The T cell receptor (beta chain) under discussion was sequenced for a study of T cell repertoires in breast cancer. As for the study in general: There were nine healthy control donors.

Germline CDR1 and CDR2: MNHNS and SASEGT. The CDR3 runs 12 residues. Trimming cost V 5 bases and J 10 bases, with 12 bases left between them. A second nested PCR with blocking oligonucleotides suppressed unpaired genes. TCRdb reprocessed the emulsion pairing reads with MiXCR, giving one entry per CDR3 protein. The data hold 510 or so distinct CDR3 sequences, with 50% observed a single time. This clonotype qualifies as large (0.1 to 1%). A single base separates this from a much larger clone, so it may be a read error. Primers covering all TCR V genes were used in emulsion RT-PCR on CD8+ T cells. The chain uses TRBV6-1 and TRBJ2-1; possibly TRBD2 for D (5 bases). This receptor was taken from a pool of human donors with breast cancer or a healthy control (not recorded which). Sequenced: CD8+ T cells. CDR3 sequence reads: CASSSPGNEQFF. CDR3 DNA sequence: TGTGCCAGCAGTTCCCCGGGGAACGAGCAGTTCTTC.